This T cell receptor (beta chain) was identified in a study of CD8+ T cells in alopecia areata. The treatment denotes: oral pan-JAK inhibitor, 5-10 mg twice daily. Trimming cost V 8 bases and J 7 bases; bases outside gene matches: 9. Germline CDR1 reads GTSNPN; CDR2 reads SVGIG (reference sequence). The CDR3 has 13 residues. Details on this clone: Antigen: not known.

General observations from the study: Sequencing of scalp samples also includes resident alphabeta T cells from normal skin.

After isolation, RNA underwent reverse transcription to generate cDNA as the sequencing template. The assay was immunoSEQ multiplex PCR, and TCRdb's table has in-frame clones only and misses some. This table has around 170,000 clones, 40% to 65% appearing once. The receptor was derived from a human donor with alopecia areata. The sequences come from CD8+ T cells sorted from blood, collected around week 52, from a patient treated with tofacitinib. The chain has TRBV30 and TRBJ2-2; 8 nucleotides align to TRBD1. In DNA, the CDR3 is TGTGCCCTTCCTAGACAGGGGTACGGGGAGCTGTTTTTT. It encodes CALPRQGYGELFF.